This T cell receptor (beta chain) stems from a study of metastatic and nonmetastatic thyroid tumors. Study overall: Patients with malignant and benign thyroid disease provided blood and tumor or nodule tissue, whose repertoires were compared. General study findings and limits: Reported TCR beta diversity, measured in blood and tumor, was significantly higher for malignant thyroid tumors than for benign nodules.

Of note for this clone: Its antigen remains unidentified.

Prior to thyroid surgery, none of the patients had received any treatment. Germline lookup yields CDR1 DFQATT and CDR2 SNEGSKA (reference sequence). There are 18 residues in the CDR3. The junction had 14 bases not matched to a gene; V was cut back by 0 bases and J by 4 bases. Per the original data handling: A classifier for distant metastasis in papillary thyroid cancer was constructed using CDR3 differences observed across clinicopathological groups. TCRdb re-analyzed the PCR reads through MiXCR. TCRdb's processing, not the authors' own work, is the source of the V and J calls. The table lists about 38,000 clones, approximately 44% of them singletons, with roughly a quarter in the top ten.

The origin of this receptor is a male donor with papillary thyroid cancer or a benign thyroid nodule (not recorded which). Some clones in this sample may be carry-over from other donors' samples. Sequenced sample: tumor tissue. The chain joins TRBV20-1 to TRBJ2-3; 9 bases map to TRBD2. The CDR3, as DNA: TGCAGTGCTAGAGATCTAGGTAGGGTAGCGGGAGCGGCAGATACGCAGTATTTT. Translation: CSARDLGRVAGAADTQYF.